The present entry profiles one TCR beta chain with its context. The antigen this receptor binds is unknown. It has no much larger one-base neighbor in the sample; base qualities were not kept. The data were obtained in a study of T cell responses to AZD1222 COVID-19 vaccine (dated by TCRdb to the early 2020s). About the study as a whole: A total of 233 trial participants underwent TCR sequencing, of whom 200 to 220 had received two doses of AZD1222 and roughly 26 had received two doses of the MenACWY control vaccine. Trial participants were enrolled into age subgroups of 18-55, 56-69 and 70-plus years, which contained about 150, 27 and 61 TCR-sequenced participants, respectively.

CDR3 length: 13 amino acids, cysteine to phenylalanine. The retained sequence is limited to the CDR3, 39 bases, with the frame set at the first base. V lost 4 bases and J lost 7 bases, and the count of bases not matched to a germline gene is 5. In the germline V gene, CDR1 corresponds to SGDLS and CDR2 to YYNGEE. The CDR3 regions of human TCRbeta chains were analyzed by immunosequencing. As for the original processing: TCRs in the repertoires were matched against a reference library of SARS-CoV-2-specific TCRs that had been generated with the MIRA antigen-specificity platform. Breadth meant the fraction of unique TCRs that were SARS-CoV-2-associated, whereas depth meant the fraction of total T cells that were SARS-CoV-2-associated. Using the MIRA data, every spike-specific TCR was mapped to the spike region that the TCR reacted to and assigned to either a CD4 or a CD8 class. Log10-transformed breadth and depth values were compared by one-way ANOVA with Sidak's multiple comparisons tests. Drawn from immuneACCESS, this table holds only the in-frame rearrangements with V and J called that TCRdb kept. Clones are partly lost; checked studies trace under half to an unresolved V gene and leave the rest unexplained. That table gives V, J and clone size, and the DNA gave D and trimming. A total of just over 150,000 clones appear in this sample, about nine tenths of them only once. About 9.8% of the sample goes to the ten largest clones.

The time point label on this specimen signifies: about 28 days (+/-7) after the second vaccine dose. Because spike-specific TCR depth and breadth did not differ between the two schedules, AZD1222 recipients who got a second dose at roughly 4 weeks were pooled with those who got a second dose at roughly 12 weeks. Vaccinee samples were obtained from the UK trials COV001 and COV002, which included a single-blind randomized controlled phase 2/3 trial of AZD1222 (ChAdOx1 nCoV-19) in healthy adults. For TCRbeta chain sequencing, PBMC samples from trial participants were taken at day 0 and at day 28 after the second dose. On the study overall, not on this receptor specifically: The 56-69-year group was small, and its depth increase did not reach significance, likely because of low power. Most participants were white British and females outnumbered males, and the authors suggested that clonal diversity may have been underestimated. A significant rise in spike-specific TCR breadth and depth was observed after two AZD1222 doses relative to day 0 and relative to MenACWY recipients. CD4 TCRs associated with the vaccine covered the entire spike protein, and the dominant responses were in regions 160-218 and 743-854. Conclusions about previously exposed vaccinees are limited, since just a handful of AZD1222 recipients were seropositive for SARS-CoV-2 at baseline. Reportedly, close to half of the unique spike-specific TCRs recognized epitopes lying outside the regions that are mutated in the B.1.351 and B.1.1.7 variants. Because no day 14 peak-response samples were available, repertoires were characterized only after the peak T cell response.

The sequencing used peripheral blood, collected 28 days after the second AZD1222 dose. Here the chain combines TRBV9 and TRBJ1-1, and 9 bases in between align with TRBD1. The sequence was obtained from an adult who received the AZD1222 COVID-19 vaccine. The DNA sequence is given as TGTGCCAGCAGCTTAACAGGGGGCAGTGAAGCTTTCTTT. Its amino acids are CASSLTGGSEAFF.